These T cell receptor beta chains were read from a single sample in a study of blood T cell repertoires in COVID-19. Generated by immunoSEQ multiplex PCR, the TCRdb table keeps only in-frame clones and is missing some. The sample carries more than 150,000 clones, under 90% recorded once. Sequenced sample: PBMCs or T cells enriched from blood (not recorded which). The receptors were sampled from a woman in her fifties or sixties who had recovered from COVID-19. CDR3s include the opening cysteine and the closing phenylalanine or tryptophan. D genes are given only for firm matches. Rows may omit the clone size; those that give it use once, few, many or a size class.

j_gene | abundance | v_gene | d_gene | CDR3nt | CDR3aa
TRBJ1-5 | . | TRBV27 | TRBD1 | TGTGCCAGCAGTCCCTGGATGGGACAGGGAGGCAATCAGCCCCAGCATTTT | CASSPWMGQGGNQPQHF
TRBJ1-1 | . | TRBV5-4 | . | TGTGCCAGCAGCTTGGGACAGTTCCAGAACACTGAAGCTTTCTTT | CASSLGQFQNTEAFF
TRBJ2-7 | . | TRBV7-9 | . | TGTGCCAGCAGCTTAGAAAGGGAGGTCACCGACGAGCAGTACTTC | CASSLEREVTDEQYF
TRBJ2-3 | . | TRBV28 | TRBD2 | TGTGCCATCGAAGCGGGAGGGCCGGATACGCAGTATTTT | CAIEAGGPDTQYF
TRBJ2-5 | . | TRBV4-2 | TRBD2 | TGTGCCAGCAGTTGGAGCGGGGCTCAAGAGACCCAGTACTTC | CASSWSGAQETQYF
TRBJ2-5 | . | TRBV7-9 | . | TGTGCCAGCAGCTCTTCGGGGGTAGAGACCCAGTACTTC | CASSSSGVETQYF
TRBJ1-5 | . | TRBV18 | TRBD1 | TGTGCCAGCTCACTGGGACAGGACAGCAATCAGCCCCAGCATTTT | CASSLGQDSNQPQHF
TRBJ1-1 | . | TRBV6-4 | . | TGTGCCAGCAGCCTAACAGGGAACACTGAAGCTTTCTTT | CASSLTGNTEAFF
TRBJ2-7 | . | TRBV2 | . | TGTGCCAGCAGCGACTTTAGAGGTCAGGGCTACGAGCAGTACTTC | CASSDFRGQGYEQYF
TRBJ1-2 | . | TRBV28 | . | TGTGCCAGCAGGGAGGGACTTCACTATGGCTACACCTTC | CASREGLHYGYTF
TRBJ2-2 | . | TRBV9 | TRBD2 | TGTGCCAGCAGCTTAAGGGCTAGCGGGAACACCGGGGAGCTGTTTTTT | CASSLRASGNTGELFF
TRBJ2-5 | . | TRBV6-5 | . | TGTGCCAGCAGTTACGGGTTCGGTGGAGGGGAGACCCAGTACTTC | CASSYGFGGGETQYF
TRBJ1-4 | . | TRBV7-2 | TRBD1 | TGTGCCAGCAGCTTAGCGAAAACAGGGGGTTATCAATCGGGTGAAAAACTGTTTTTT | CASSLAKTGGYQSGEKLFF
TRBJ2-1 | . | TRBV11-2 | . | TGTGCCAGCAGCTCTGGACTAAGTGGGCACAATGAGCAGTTCTTC | CASSSGLSGHNEQFF
TRBJ1-3 | . | TRBV11-3 | . | TGTGCCAGCAGGAAACAGGGAACTGGAAACACCATATATTTT | CASRKQGTGNTIYF
TRBJ1-3 | once | TRBV3-1/TRBV3-2 | TRBD1 | TGTGCCAGCAGCCGAGGACAGGGGGGATACGTTCTGAGCTCTGGAAACACCATATATTTT | CASSRGQGGYVLSSGNTIYF
TRBJ1-1 | . | TRBV5-8 | . | TGTGCCAGCAGCTTGGGCATACAACTCCGGGGGAAAGCTTTCTTT | CASSLGIQLRGKAFF
TRBJ2-2 | once | TRBV7-2 | TRBD1 | TGTGCCAGCAGCGCGTTAGGGGGCGCAGCCGGGGAGCTGTTTTTT | CASSALGGAAGELFF
TRBJ1-1 | . | TRBV7-6 | . | TGTGCCAGCAGTCGGACAGCGACGGGGCCTGGGACTGAAGCTTTCTTT | CASSRTATGPGTEAFF
TRBJ2-6 | . | TRBV19 | . | TGTGCCAGTAGTATTTCGGGGAACTCTGGGGCCAACGTCCTGACTTTC | CASSISGNSGANVLTF
TRBJ2-2 | . | TRBV4-2 | TRBD1 | TGTGCCAGCAGCCAAAAGGGGGCGGTCACCGGGGAGCTGTTTTTT | CASSQKGAVTGELFF
TRBJ2-3 | . | TRBV7-9 | TRBD1 | TGTGCCAGCAGCCGCCAACGGGACAGGGGGGCAGATACGCAGTATTTT | CASSRQRDRGADTQYF
TRBJ1-1 | . | TRBV10-3 | . | TGTGCCATCAGCACAGGGACCAAAGGCACTGAAGCTTTCTTT | CAISTGTKGTEAFF
TRBJ2-2 | . | TRBV7-3 | TRBD1 | TGTGCCAGCAGCTCCACTATAGACAGGGCGGCCGGGGAGCTGTTTTTT | CASSSTIDRAAGELFF
TRBJ1-1 | . | TRBV6-5 | . | TGTGCCAGCAGTTACTACCAGGGGCGAAGAGAAGCTTTCTTT | CASSYYQGRREAFF
TRBJ1-2 | . | TRBV5-1 | . | TGCGCCAGCAGCTTGGAGGGCAGGGTGGCCTATGGCTACACCTTC | CASSLEGRVAYGYTF
TRBJ1-1 | . | TRBV6-2/TRBV6-3 | . | TGTGCCAGCAGTTACTCAACGCCCCCTGAGGCTTTCTTT | CASSYSTPPEAFF
TRBJ1-5 | . | TRBV3-1/TRBV3-2 | TRBD1 | TGTGCCAGCAGCCAAGGGTCGGGACAGCTTCCGAATAGCAATCAGCCCCAGCATTTT | CASSQGSGQLPNSNQPQHF
TRBJ1-5 | . | TRBV6-2/TRBV6-3 | TRBD1 | TGTGCCAGCAGTAGACAGGGAAGGTTGGAGCCCCAGCATTTT | CASSRQGRLEPQHF
TRBJ2-7 | . | TRBV10-3 | . | TGTGCCACCAAACAGACAGAGCAGTACTTC | CATKQTEQYF
TRBJ2-7 | . | TRBV10-3 | . | TGTGCCATCAGTGGTCGCACTCCCTCCTACGAGCAGTACTTC | CAISGRTPSYEQYF
TRBJ2-7 | . | TRBV7-2 | TRBD1 | TGTGCCAGCAGCCGCGCCGGGACAGATCCCTACGAGCAGTACTTC | CASSRAGTDPYEQYF
TRBJ2-1 | few | TRBV24-1 | . | TGTGCCACCAGTGGAGGTGCCAATGAGCAGTTCTTC | CATSGGANEQFF
TRBJ2-6 | . | TRBV28 | . | TGTGCCAGCAGTTTCGGAGGCGGGGCCAACGTCCTGACTTTC | CASSFGGGANVLTF
TRBJ2-1 | . | TRBV5-1 | TRBD1 | TGCGCCAGCAGCTCCGGGACAGGGAAGTTAGGGAGAGAGGAGCAGTTCTTC | CASSSGTGKLGREEQFF
TRBJ1-2 | few | TRBV5-1 | . | TGCGCCAGCAGCGAGACAGGCCTGACGAATGGCTACACCTTC | CASSETGLTNGYTF
TRBJ2-7 | . | TRBV5-5 | TRBD2 | TGTGCCAGCAGCTTAAGCGGGGCTTTCTCCTACGAGCAGTACTTC | CASSLSGAFSYEQYF
TRBJ2-1 | . | TRBV6-2/TRBV6-3 | . | TGTGCCAGCAGTTACCCTCGGGTTGGTGTGTCCTACAATGAGCAGTTCTTC | CASSYPRVGVSYNEQFF
TRBJ1-2 | . | TRBV7-9 | . | TGTGCCAGCAGCCGGGGACACGACTTGATTCATGGCTACACCTTC | CASSRGHDLIHGYTF
TRBJ1-6 | . | TRBV15 | TRBD1 | TGTGCCACCAGCAGAGAAGGACAGGGGAATTCACCCCTCCACTTT | CATSREGQGNSPLHF
TRBJ2-7 | few | TRBV6-2/TRBV6-3 | TRBD2 | TGTGCCAGCTGTTGGACTAGCGGTTCCTACGAGCAGTACTTC | CASCWTSGSYEQYF
TRBJ2-1 | . | TRBV29-1 | TRBD2 | TGCAGCGTTGAGGGATTTAGCGGGAGTTTGAGAGAGCAGTTCTTC | CSVEGFSGSLREQFF
TRBJ1-1 | . | TRBV11-2 | . | TGTGCCAGCAGCTTCGCGGGGGAAGCTTTCTTT | CASSFAGEAFF
TRBJ2-7 | . | TRBV6-2/TRBV6-3 | . | TGTGCCAGCAGTTACGATGCAGGATCCTACGAGCAGTACTTC | CASSYDAGSYEQYF
TRBJ2-5 | . | TRBV7-2 | . | TGTGCCAGCAGCTCCCTCGGTACCCAGTACTTC | CASSSLGTQYF
TRBJ1-3 | . | TRBV10-3 | . | TGTGCCATCAGTGGGGTAGACAAAGGAAACACCATATATTTT | CAISGVDKGNTIYF